The 4 T cell receptor beta chains presented below share a single source sample, sequenced in a study of T-cell memory formation after mild COVID-19. TCRdb called the 5' RACE reads again in MiXCR, with one record for every CDR3 protein. The data contain fewer than 300,000 distinct CDR3 sequences, approximately 16% of them singletons. Sequencing was performed on PBMCs or a T cell subset sorted from them (not recorded which). All receptors come from a man aged 18 to 29 who had mild COVID-19 (a few samples of this study predate the infection). Cell type and time point are not known.

The V gene is TRBV11-2, the J gene TRBJ2-7, with 11 bases fitting TRBD2. The DNA end is a closer match to TRBJ2-5, so the J assignment may be wrong. CDR3 length: 16 amino acids. In germline, CDR1 is SGHAT, CDR2 FQNNGV. CDR3 DNA: TGTGCCAGCAGCACCTTAGCGGGAGGGCTGGGAGAGACCCAGTACTTC. Its protein product is CASSTLAGGLGETQYF.

This clonotype came up a few times. This chain links TRBV6-2 or TRBV6-3 with TRBJ2-7; tentative D call: TRBD1 (5 bases). V was trimmed by 6 bases and J by 4 bases, leaving 10 bases between them. Germline CDR1 MNHEY, CDR2 SVGEGT. The CDR3 length is 12 residues. CDR3 amino acids: CASRDQGYEQYV. CDR3 coding DNA: TGTGCCAGCAGGGATCAGGGTTACGAGCAGTACGTC.

The chain combines TRBV7-8 with TRBJ1-4, with D unresolved. This CDR3 has 14 residues. Trimming stripped 1 base from V and 6 bases from J, with 9 bases between. Germline V gives CDR1 SGHVS, CDR2 FQNEAQ. The CDR3 DNA reads TGTGCCAGCAGCTTAGGGGCCTTGGATGAAAAACTGTTTTTT. This gives the protein CASSLGALDEKLFF. Variable domain in full (rest from reference TRBV7-8 and TRBJ1-4): GAGVSQSPRYKVAKRGQDVALRCDPISGHVSLFWYQQALGQGPEFLTYFQNEAQLDKSGLPSDRFFAERPEGSVSTLKIQRTQQEDSAVYLCASSLGALDEKLFFGSGTQLSVL.

This clonotype was detected only a few times. J is TRBJ2-2 and V is TRBV20-1; the D is unclear. CDR3 size: 14 residues. The V and J ends lost 0 bases and 3 bases respectively, with 8 bases between them. Looked up from germline, CDR1 is DFQATT and CDR2 is SNEGSKA (reference sequence). The CDR3 protein is CSARDRIDTGELFF. DNA for the CDR3: TGCAGTGCTAGAGATCGAATTGACACCGGGGAGCTGTTTTTT.